Below are 11 T cell receptor beta chains sequenced from a single sample in a study of T cells in Graves' hyperthyroidism and ophthalmopathy (dated by TCRdb to the late 2010s). The library was prepared using multiplex PCR. The sequencer listed for this sample is Illumina HiSeq 2000. The TCR beta CDR3 regions were amplified from the RNA transcripts. A first-round RT-PCR of the TCR CDR3 used the HTBI primer set with the Qiagen OneStep RT-PCR kit. The raw public reads went through TCRdb reprocessing: fastp at Q25, MiXCR clone calling, in-frame beta chains kept. Rows matching on CDR3 protein sequence are summarized as one entry with the most common DNA and genes. The sample yields about 530,000 distinct CDR3 sequences; approximately 17% were counted once. Together, the top ten hold roughly 18% of the sample. The sample taken for sequencing was blood. All receptors derive from a woman aged 18 to 35 with Graves' ophthalmopathy.

This clonotype occurred a few times. J is TRBJ1-5 and V is TRBV28; no clear D. The CDR3 spans 17 residues. Germline V gene data show CDR1 as MDHEN and CDR2 as SYDVKM. V lost 4 bases and J 4 bases, leaving 20 bases between the germline ends. Written as DNA, the CDR3 is TGTGCCAGCAGTTCGGAGCCAGATTATGCTAATAATCAGCCCCAGCATTTT. This codes for CASSSEPDYANNQPQHF.

This clonotype was counted a few times. The chain carries TRBV5-1 and TRBJ2-1, with TRBD2 identical over 14 bases. The CDR3 consists of 18 residues. Looked up from germline, CDR1 is SGHRS and CDR2 is YFSETQ. J was trimmed by 3 bases and V by 4 bases; bases with no gene match: 9. Written as DNA, the CDR3 is TGCGCCAGCAGCCTCGGACTAGCGGGAGGTGGGGTCTACAATGAGCAGTTCTTC. Its translation is CASSLGLAGGGVYNEQFF.

Worth noting for this clonotype: Its ends do not fully match the called genes, so a read error is possible. The genes are TRBV10-3 and TRBJ2-6; 9 nucleotides match TRBD1. The germline CDR1 and CDR2 sequences are ENHRY and SYGVKD. This CDR3 comprises 16 residues. CDR3 region: CAISTYRGPGANVLTF. As DNA, the CDR3 is TGTGCCATCAGCACATACAGGGGGCCTGGAGCCAACGTCCTGACTTTC.

This clonotype was observed at least ten times. The rearrangement links TRBV6-1 to TRBJ1-5; 8 nucleotides line up with TRBD1. Germline assignment: CDR1 MNHNS and CDR2 SASEGT. The CDR3 is made up of 14 amino acids. J was trimmed by 2 bases and V by 3 bases; bases with no gene match: 0. CDR3 sequence reads: CASSEDRGNQPQHF. CDR3 DNA sequence: TGTGCCAGCAGTGAGGACAGGGGCAATCAGCCCCAGCATTTT.

V usage is TRBV29-1 and J usage is TRBJ2-7; 8 nucleotides agree with TRBD1. This CDR3 is 12 amino acids long. Looked up from germline, CDR1 is SQVTM and CDR2 is ANQGSEA. V was pared by 7 bases and J by 2 bases, with 4 bases of the junction left unmatched. The CDR3 loop reads CSAGQGAYEQYF. The CDR3 coding sequence is TGCAGCGCTGGACAGGGCGCCTACGAGCAGTACTTC.

In its sample, this clonotype was seen many times. This chain joins TRBV11-1 and TRBJ2-1; D is perhaps TRBD1 or TRBD2 (5 bases each). Germline V gives CDR1 SGHAT, CDR2 FQDESV (reference sequence). V was shortened by 5 bases and J by 8 bases, with 19 bases between the two germline ends. This CDR3 has 15 amino acids. Here the CDR3 DNA reads TGTGCCAGCAGCGACAGTAGCGACCTGTGGGATGAGCAGTTCTTC. Translation gives CASSDSSDLWDEQFF. Full variable domain (missing parts from reference TRBV11-1 and TRBJ2-1): EAEVAQSPRYKITEKSQAVAFWCDPISGHATLYWYRQILGQGPELLVQFQDESVVDDSQLPKDRFSAERLKGVDSTLKIQPAELGDSAMYLCASSDSSDLWDEQFFGPGTRLTVL.

The genes are TRBV4-1 and TRBJ1-6; D is uncertain. The V end lost 0 bases, the J end lost 5 bases, and 5 bases lay between the germline ends. The CDR3 extends over 14 amino acids. Looked up from germline, CDR1 is MGHRA and CDR2 is YSYEKL. CDR3 region: CASSQEAHNSPLHF. DNA for the CDR3: TGCGCCAGCAGCCAAGAGGCCCATAATTCACCCCTCCACTTT.

V is TRBV12-3 or TRBV12-4 and J is TRBJ2-3; 12 nucleotides agree with TRBD1. Germline trimming cut 9 bases from V and 4 bases from J; bases unmatched to any gene: 5. The CDR3 sequence is 14 residues long. Here the CDR3 reads CASGTGGEADTQYF. CDR3 sequence (DNA): TGTGCCAGTGGGACAGGGGGCGAAGCAGATACGCAGTATTTT.

The chain links TRBV2 to TRBJ2-1; TRBD2 agrees at 11 bases. The V gene end was trimmed by 2 bases and the J gene end by 8 bases; junction bases not matched to a gene: 11. CDR3 length: 17 residues. Germline V gene data show CDR1 as SNHLY and CDR2 as FYNNEI. The CDR3 protein is CASSEKTSGAIEDEQFF. CDR3 bases: TGTGCCAGCAGTGAAAAGACTAGCGGGGCCATCGAGGATGAGCAGTTCTTC.

The chain recombines TRBV4-2 with TRBJ2-7, with 12 bases lining up with TRBD2. This CDR3 contains 17 residues. The V and J ends lost 0 bases and 2 bases, in that order; junction bases with no gene match: 5. The V gene's germline CDR1 is LGHNA and CDR2 YNFKEQ. CDR3 amino acids: CASSQDSRTSGTYEQYF. The CDR3 DNA follows: TGTGCCAGCAGCCAAGATTCCCGGACTAGCGGGACCTACGAGCAGTACTTC.

At least ten counts were recorded for this clonotype. The chain has TRBV12-5 and TRBJ1-1; D ambiguous. V was pared by 1 base and J by 1 base, with 7 bases between. The CDR3 runs 14 residues. The germline V gene has CDR1 LGHNT and CDR2 FRNRAP. The CDR3 protein is CASGLEGPNTEAFF. The CDR3, as DNA: TGTGCTAGTGGTTTGGAAGGTCCGAACACTGAAGCTTTCTTT.